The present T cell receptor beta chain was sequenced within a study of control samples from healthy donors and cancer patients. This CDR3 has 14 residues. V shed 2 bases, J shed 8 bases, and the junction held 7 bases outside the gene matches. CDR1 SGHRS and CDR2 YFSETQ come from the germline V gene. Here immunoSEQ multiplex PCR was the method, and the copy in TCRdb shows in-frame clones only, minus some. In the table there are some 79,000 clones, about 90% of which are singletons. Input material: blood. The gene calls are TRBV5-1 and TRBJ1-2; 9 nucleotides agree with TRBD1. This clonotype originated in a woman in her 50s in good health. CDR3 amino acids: CASSFSGQGTGYTF. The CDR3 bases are TGCGCCAGCAGCTTCTCTGGACAGGGGACCGGCTACACCTTC.